This TCR beta chain stems from a study of CD8+CD57+ T cells in acquired aplastic anemia. The wider study: On average, sorted CD4+ and CD8+ cells gave 2.5 to 4 ug of DNA.

CDR1 is SQVTM and CDR2 is ANQGSEA in the germline V gene. The CDR3 consists of 12 residues. Trimming left V 4 bases short and J 0 bases short, with 6 bases between. Investigators profiled TCR beta VDJ and CDR3 from genomic DNA template. Each CDR3 protein gets one entry after TCRdb re-called the reads with MiXCR. This sample has approximately 200,000 distinct CDR3 sequences; around 60% occur once, and the top ten carry around 32%. The V and J genes are TRBV29-1 and TRBJ1-2; D uncertain. This sequence originates from a human donor in good health. Material for sequencing was sorted CD4+, CD8+, or CD8+CD57+ T cells (not recorded which) from PBMCs. The CDR3 DNA reads as TGCAGCGTTGGGTCGCCTAACTATGGCTACACCTTC. Protein product: CSVGSPNYGYTF.